This TCR beta chain was identified during a study of T cells in Graves' hyperthyroidism and ophthalmopathy. Amplification yielded TCR beta CDR3 regions, with RNA transcripts as the source. Primed by the HTBI set, a first-round RT-PCR was run on the TCR CDR3. TCRdb fed the multiplex PCR reads into MiXCR, producing one record per CDR3 protein. This table has 150,000 or so distinct CDR3 sequences, about 9.4% appearing once. The patients, who ranged from 18 to 65 in age, presented with newly diagnosed hyperthyroidism lasting under 2 months. Notes on the study in general: The model made its ophthalmopathy prediction, and onset followed a median approximately six months later. Blood also carried most thyroid clonotypes expanded above 0.001.

This CDR3 contains 15 residues. The junction had 5 bases not matched to a gene; V was cut back by 2 bases and J by 2 bases. Germline V gives CDR1 SNHLY, CDR2 FYNNEI. This clonotype was seen many times. Antigen unknown. The sequencing sample was made of blood. The sequence was obtained from a woman between 18 and 29 years old with Graves' hyperthyroidism that later progressed to Graves' ophthalmopathy. The V and J genes are TRBV2 and TRBJ2-7, with 8 nucleotides matching TRBD2. The CDR3, as DNA: TGTGCCAGCAGTGAACCGGGACTAGGGACCTACGAGCAGTACTTC. Translated: CASSEPGLGTYEQYF. The variable domain in full, with the rest retrieved from reference TRBV2 and TRBJ2-7, is EPEVTQTPSHQVTQMGQEVILRCVPISNHLYFYWYRQILGQKVEFLVSFYNNEISEKSEIFDDQFSVERPDGSNFTLKIRSTKLEDSAMYFCASSEPGLGTYEQYFGPGTRLTVT.